The following is a T cell receptor beta chain sequence with its context. Its antigen is not known. This entry comes from a study of shared clonotypes between healthy human individuals. Overall study: Those who served as donors were a couple of women and three men between the ages of 18 and 49. Findings of the study overall: Among donors, the sharing of clonotypes was expected to be influenced by sequencing depth.

Germline V gene lookup returns CDR1 KGHSH and CDR2 LQKENI. There are 19 residues in the CDR3. The junction had 21 bases not matched to a gene; V was cut back by 1 base and J by 8 bases. TCRdb's table, derived via immunoSEQ multiplex PCR, lists solely in-frame clones and lacks some. This table holds around 1.6 million clones, 95% to 99% found once. This TCR derives from a man aged 25-45 years in good health. The source material was naive CD4+ T cells sorted from blood. This sample's subset: CD45RA+ positively selected. The chain recombines TRBV18 with TRBJ1-2; 8 bases line up with TRBD1. CDR3 sequence: CASSPLSLPITDRDAGYTF. For the CDR3, the DNA is TGTGCCAGCTCACCACTTTCTCTACCCATAACGGACAGGGATGCGGGCTACACCTTC. The whole variable domain, remainder taken from reference TRBV18 and TRBJ1-2, is NAGVMQNPRHLVRRRGQEARLRCSPMKGHSHVYWYRQLPEEGLKFMVYLQKENIIDESGMPKERFSAEFPKEGPSILRIQQVVRGDSAAYFCASSPLSLPITDRDAGYTFGSGTRLTVV.